This T cell receptor beta chain was sequenced in a study of cytomegalovirus exposure and HLA in healthy donors. The study, taken as a whole, reports: 150 or so TCR beta chains were listed as cytomegalovirus-associated. Some V segments, TRBV6-2 and TRBV6-3 among them, were indistinguishable and were therefore excluded. Common viral pathogens (according to a later analysis) appeared linked to several of the most significant clusters. Rare sequences made up most TCRs, while some public TCRs were found in many donors.

Between the trimmed V and J ends, which lost 3 bases and 3 bases, there was a span of 18 bases. CDR1 is MGHRA and CDR2 is YSYEKL in the germline V gene. The CDR3 covers 16 residues. On this clone itself: What it binds is unknown.

PCR amplification relied on 60 Vbeta primers (plus 13 Jbeta primers). Libraries were prepared by immunoSEQ multiplex PCR; TCRdb keeps only in-frame clonotypes and omits some of them. The repertoire has over 150,000 clones, 80% to 90% of them found once; the top ten carry under 5%. Input material: PBMCs. The chain combines TRBV4-1 with TRBJ2-7; possibly TRBD2 for D (6 bases). This TCR derives from a girl aged 5-17 years in good health and CMV-seropositive. CDR3 bases: TGCGCCAGCAGCCAGCATGGGGGACTTACCCTCTACGAGCAGTACTTC. Protein: CASSQHGGLTLYEQYF.